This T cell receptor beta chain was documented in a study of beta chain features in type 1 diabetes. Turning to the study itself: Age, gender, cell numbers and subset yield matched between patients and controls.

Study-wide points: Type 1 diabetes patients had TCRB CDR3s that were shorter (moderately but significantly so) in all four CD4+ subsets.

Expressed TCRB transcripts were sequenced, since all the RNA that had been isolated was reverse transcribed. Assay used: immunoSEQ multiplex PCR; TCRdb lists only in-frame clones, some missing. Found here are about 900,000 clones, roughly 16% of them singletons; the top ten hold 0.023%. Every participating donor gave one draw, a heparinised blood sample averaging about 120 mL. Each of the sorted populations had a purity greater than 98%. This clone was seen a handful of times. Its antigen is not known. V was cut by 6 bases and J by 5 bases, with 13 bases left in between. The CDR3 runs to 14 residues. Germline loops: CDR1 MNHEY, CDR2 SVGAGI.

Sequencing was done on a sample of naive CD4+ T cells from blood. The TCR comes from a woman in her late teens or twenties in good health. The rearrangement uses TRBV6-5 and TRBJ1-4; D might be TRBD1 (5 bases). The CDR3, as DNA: TGTGCCAGCAGCCCTCGACAGACGAATGAAAAACTGTTTTTT. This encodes CASSPRQTNEKLFF.